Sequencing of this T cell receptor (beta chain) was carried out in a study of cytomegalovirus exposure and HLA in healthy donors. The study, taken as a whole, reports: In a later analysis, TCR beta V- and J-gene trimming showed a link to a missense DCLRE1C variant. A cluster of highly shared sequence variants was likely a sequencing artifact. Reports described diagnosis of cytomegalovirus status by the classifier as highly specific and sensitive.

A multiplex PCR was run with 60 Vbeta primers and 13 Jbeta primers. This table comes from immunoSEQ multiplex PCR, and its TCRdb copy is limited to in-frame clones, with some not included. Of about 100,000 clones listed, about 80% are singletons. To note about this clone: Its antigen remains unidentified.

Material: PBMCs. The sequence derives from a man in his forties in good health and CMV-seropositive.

The CDR3 here is CASSLYGPYNQPQHF. For the CDR3, the DNA is TGTGCCAGCAGTTTATATGGGCCCTACAATCAGCCCCAGCATTTT. V gene TRBV27 combines with J gene TRBJ1-5; D unresolved. Trimming removed 1 base from V and 3 bases from J, with 10 bases in between. CDR1 MNHEY and CDR2 SMNVEV come from the germline V gene (reference sequence). CDR3 length equals 15 residues.